This T cell receptor beta chain was sequenced in a study of CXCR3-negative and CXCR3-positive naive CD8 T cells (dated by TCRdb to the late 2010s). In the study overall: In total, about 135 million TRB reads were obtained, corresponding to roughly 1.5 +/- 0.3 million reads per library. Data from roughly twelve donors, pooled across two independent experiments, went into the diversity and physicochemical repertoire analyses. TRBV-TRBJ cluster analysis included naive subsets from 5 donors and memory cells from 3 donors. The research as a whole found: Within the same donor, TRBV-TRBJ usage looked similar between naive CXCR3-negative and CXCR3-positive cells, but memory cells had distinct patterns. Compared with CXCR3-negative naive cells, CXCR3-positive naive cells had TRB CDR3s with higher hydrophobicity (lower Kidera factor 4), lower energy, and higher strength and volume indices. Surface CD5, linked to self-reactivity in mice, was comparable between naive subsets; TCR interaction strength was therefore also inferred from TRB CDR3 physicochemical properties. Both naive subsets had comparably high repertoire diversity, while memory CD8+ T cells had much lower repertoire diversity. CXCR3 expression partially decreased after cryopreservation, so most assays used freshly isolated PBMCs.

About this clonotype: Its cognate antigen has yet to be identified.

Inclusive of the bounding cysteine and phenylalanine, the CDR3 is 15 residues long. Only the protein is available. The run used a NextSeq 550. The Human TCR Profiling Kit (MiLaboratory) was used to prepare UMI-labeled 5' RACE TRB cDNA libraries. cDNA synthesis used the entire amount of extracted RNA, and PCR amplification then used the entire amount of cDNA produced. Libraries were prepared in parallel with an identical number of PCR cycles. From the authors' description of their analysis: With a minimum of two reads required per UMI, MIGEC and MiXCR pulled out about 52,000 +/- 9,100 unique UMI-labeled TRB cDNA molecules from each library. On average, roughly 40,000 +/- 10,000 functional in-frame TRB CDR3 nucleotide clonotypes lacking stop codons were found per library. After downsampling to 5000 UMI-labeled TRB molecules per sample, diversity metrics, including normalized Shannon-Wiener and Chao1, were computed in VDJtools. Clonotype-size-weighted physicochemical properties of the central five CDR3 residues (interaction energy, strength, volume and Kidera factor 4) were computed in VDJtools. TCRdb reprocessed the reads and assigns one entry to each CDR3 protein sequence, leaving out DNA. These V and J calls rely on TCRdb rather than the paper's analysis. The sample's own table lists 50,000 to 55,000 distinct CDR3 sequences. Over 1.2% of the sample comes from the top ten.

For each CD8+ T cell subset, flow sorting was done in triplicate, and about 300,000 cells per subset went directly into RLT lysis buffer. To keep memory contaminants out, a stringent definition of naive CD8+ T cells was applied: CD45RO-CCR7+CD27+CD95-. Peripheral blood mononuclear cells were isolated from buffy coats using standard density gradient centrifugation. A FACSAria III was used to flow-sort naive CD8+ T cells into CXCR3-negative and CXCR3-positive populations. Total RNA was extracted from sorted cells using an RNeasy Mini Kit. This receptor was obtained from a human donor in good health. Some clones in this sample may be carry-over from other donors' samples. What was sequenced was naive CXCR3- CD8+ T cells from blood. In the paper's terms, the cell subset or site label means: CD45RO-CCR7+CD27+CD95- naive CD8+ T cells lacking CXCR3 (TNR3-). This chain is built from TRBV12-3 or TRBV12-4 and TRBJ2-1; TCRdb lists TRBD1, though no DNA is available to test this call. The CDR3 here reads CASSPGGSNYNEQFF.